This TCR beta chain stems from a study of Ad26.COV2.S vaccination and SARS-CoV-2 variants (dated by TCRdb to about 2021). Concerning the study at large: The specificity and breadth of SARS-CoV-2-reactive T cell receptors after Ad26.COV2.S vaccination were assessed by TCRbeta repertoire sequencing. A total of about 30 samples were included in the TCR-sequenced set, comprising around 19 Ad26.COV2.S vaccine recipients, 5 placebo recipients and 8 SARS-CoV-2 convalescent individuals. The investigation overall reported the following: Substantial breadth of spike-specific CD8+ and CD4+ T cell responses was reported after vaccination. Spike-specific TCR breadth was higher in Ad26.COV2.S recipients than in placebo recipients (P = 0.0014). Comparable non-spike TCR breadth was observed between vaccine and placebo recipients, consistent with only spike being contained in the vaccine. The authors noted that total T cell responses may have been underestimated by the TCR breadth and depth analyses.

Regarding this clone: The target of this receptor is not known. Per-base qualities were not stored, and no clone one base away is much larger.

Interpreted using the paper, the time point label stands for: individuals recovered from natural SARS-CoV-2 infection. The immunoSEQ Assay was the method used to sequence TCRbeta CDR3 regions. After extraction, genomic DNA underwent amplification by bias-controlled multiplex PCR, followed by high-throughput sequencing. In the source study's methods: To quantify the absolute abundance of every unique TCRbeta CDR3 region, sequences were collapsed and filtered. Usable DNA was measured by amplifying reference genes present in all nucleated cells, and TCRbeta template counts were normalized to that usable DNA to estimate T cell fraction. Repertoire TCRs were annotated as SARS-CoV-2-specific when V gene, CDR3 amino acid sequence and J gene were exactly matched to a known reactive TCR set. The reference SARS-CoV-2 TCR set came from MIRA and was filtered for enrichment in COVID-19-positive ImmuneCODE repertoires, removing public or cross-reactive TCRs. Using the MIRA antigens, annotated TCRs were further analysed by specific ORF or by position within an ORF. Depth was the summed frequency of annotated unique rearrangements, while breadth was defined as annotated unique rearrangements over total unique productive rearrangements. Two-sided Wilcoxon rank-sum tests were applied when comparing TCR breadth between groups. Not all clones reach the TCRdb copy of this immuneACCESS table, which keeps in-frame sequences only. Checked studies attribute under half of the gap to unresolved V genes and leave the rest unexplained. D and trimming were read from the DNA, whereas the V and J calls and clone size are those reported in that table. For this sample the table gives about 6,800 clones, of which roughly 84% were detected only once. The ten most abundant clones make up 25% to 35% of the sample.

The sample in question was peripheral blood, obtained after recovery from COVID-19. The receptor was derived from a human donor who had recovered from COVID-19.

The DNA is TGTGCCAGCAGCTTAGAAAAGGGCCTCTATGGCTACACCTTC. This gives the protein CASSLEKGLYGYTF. The chain couples TRBV7-2 to TRBJ1-2; too little of a D gene remains to name it. The germline ends are 10 bases apart after V is trimmed by 1 base and J by 4 bases. Counted from cysteine to phenylalanine, this CDR3 has 14 amino acids. This entry keeps only the CDR3 DNA: 42 bases, framed from base 1. According to the germline V gene, CDR1 reads SGHTA and CDR2 reads FQGNSA.